This T cell receptor beta chain was identified during a study of T cells in Graves' hyperthyroidism and ophthalmopathy. Study findings and constraints: Onset of ophthalmopathy came a median around 6.5 months after the model predicted it.

This clonotype was observed at least ten times. Its matching antigen is unknown. Exclusion of patients followed from uncontrolled infection, other autoimmune disease, pregnancy or lactation. From around 11 ml of fresh peripheral blood, PBMCs were isolated. Trimming cost V 5 bases and J 7 bases; bases outside gene matches: 10. CDR3 length: 15 residues. CDR1 is MNHEY and CDR2 is SMNVEV in the germline V gene (reference sequence). Using RNA transcripts as the source, TCR beta CDR3 regions were amplified. HTBI primers drove first-round RT-PCR of the TCR CDR3. TCRdb reprocessed the multiplex PCR reads via MiXCR and lists one record per CDR3 protein. The table has about 290,000 distinct CDR3 sequences, about 15% seen once.

The receptor comes from a woman aged 60-75 years with Graves' ophthalmopathy. V usage is TRBV27 and J usage is TRBJ2-2, with 7 bases identical to TRBD1. Sequencing input: blood. The CDR3 DNA reads TGTGCCAGCAGTACGGGGACAGATTGGGGCGGGGAGCTGTTTTTT. This translates into CASSTGTDWGGELFF.